Below are 25 T cell receptor beta chains sequenced from a single sample in a study of blood T cell repertoires in COVID-19. Clones were sequenced by immunoSEQ multiplex PCR, and TCRdb holds only the in-frame ones, with some missing. The sample has roughly 120,000 clones; roughly 80% are singletons. Sequencing was carried out using peripheral blood. The receptor source for this set is a human donor in a cohort sampled during active COVID-19.

This clone was counted a few times. The chain links TRBV6-1 to TRBJ2-3; tentatively, D is TRBD2 (5 bases). The CDR3 is made up of 14 amino acids. V lost 1 base, J lost 5 bases, and 10 bases lay in between. Per germline, CDR1 MNHNS and CDR2 SASEGT. CDR3 DNA: TGTGCCAGCAGTGAAGGAGGGCTGCAAGATACGCAGTATTTT. It is translated as CASSEGGLQDTQYF.

There are a few counts of this clone. The CDR3 DNA sequence: TGTGCCAGCAGACCTAGGGACTTTTCTGAAAAACTGTTTTTT. It yields the protein CASRPRDFSEKLFF. The chain couples TRBV28 to TRBJ1-4; possibly TRBD1 for D (5 bases). The CDR3 is 14 amino acids. Per the germline V gene, CDR1 is MDHEN and CDR2 is SYDVKM. With 6 bases removed from V and 7 bases from J, the gap between germline ends came to 15 bases.

This chain links TRBV7-2 with TRBJ1-2; 10 bases map to TRBD1. The germline CDR1 and CDR2 sequences are SGHTA and FQGNSA. The ends lost 1 base at V and 9 bases at J; junction bases unmatched: 8. This CDR3 has 15 amino acids. DNA for the CDR3: TGTGCCAGCAGCTTAGTTGTTGGGACAGGGGTGAGCTACACCTTC. Its translation: CASSLVVGTGVSYTF.

The CDR3, as DNA: TGTGCCAGCAGCCTCACTAGCGGGCCGTACAATGAGCAGTTCTTC. Translation: CASSLTSGPYNEQFF. The V call is TRBV11-2, the J call TRBJ2-1; 9 bases fit TRBD2. CDR3 length equals 15 residues. The germline V gene has CDR1 SGHAT and CDR2 FQNNGV. J gave up 4 bases and V 5 bases, and 6 bases lay outside the gene matches. Full variable domain (remainder filled in from reference TRBV11-2 and TRBJ2-1): EAGVAQSPRYKIIEKRQSVAFWCNPISGHATLYWYQQILGQGPKLLIQFQNNGVVDDSQLPKDRFSAERLKGVDSTLKIQPAKLEDSAVYLCASSLTSGPYNEQFFGPGTRLTVL.

The chain recombines TRBV6-5 with TRBJ1-3; tentative D call: TRBD1 (6 bases). The germline V gene encodes CDR1 MNHEY and CDR2 SVGAGI. The CDR3 sequence is 13 residues long. Trimming removed 11 bases from V and 5 bases from J, with 16 bases in between. The DNA for the CDR3 is TGTGCCCCCGAGGGGGTATTTAGAAACACCATATATTTT. Its protein product is CAPEGVFRNTIYF.

This chain's CDR3 is CASSLGRGNQPQHF. For the CDR3, the DNA is TGTGCCAGCAGTTTAGGCAGGGGCAATCAGCCCCAGCATTTT. This chain uses TRBV27 with TRBJ1-5, with D possibly being TRBD1 (5 bases). V lost 2 bases to trimming and J lost 2 bases, with 7 bases between them. The CDR3 sequence is 14 residues long. Per the germline V gene, CDR1 is MNHEY and CDR2 is SMNVEV (reference sequence).

The CDR3 nucleotides are TGTGCCAGCAGCTTAAATAGCGGGGGCTCCTACGAGCAGTACTTC. Translation gives CASSLNSGGSYEQYF. The V and J genes are TRBV13 and TRBJ2-7; 9 bases match TRBD2. The CDR3 is 15 amino acids. V was clipped by 2 bases and J by 0 bases; unmatched bases: 2. Germline V CDR1 and CDR2: PRHDT, FYEKMQ (reference sequence).

In its sample, this clone was seen a few times. The chain uses TRBV7-2 and TRBJ2-5, with a possible D match to TRBD2 (7 bases). CDR1 and CDR2 from the germline V gene are SGHTA and FQGNSA. V gave up 0 bases and J gave up 5 bases, with 10 bases separating them. The CDR3 is 14 residues long. CDR3 sequence (DNA): TGTGCCAGCAGCTTAGCGGGGGGGCCTGAGACCCAGTACTTC. This codes for CASSLAGGPETQYF.

The chain combines TRBV11-2 with TRBJ2-6; D possibly corresponds to TRBD2 (5 bases). Germline V lookup: CDR1 SGHAT, CDR2 FQNNGV. CDR3 length equals 17 residues. With 0 bases removed from V and 2 bases from J, the gap between germline ends came to 11 bases. The CDR3 region is CASSLERARPGANVLTF. The CDR3 nucleotides read TGTGCCAGCAGCTTAGAGCGGGCCAGGCCTGGGGCCAACGTCCTGACTTTC.

The chain has TRBV3-1 (or the pseudogene TRBV3-2) and TRBJ2-7, with D unclear. V was cut by 1 base and J by 5 bases, with 15 bases left in between. There are 15 residues in the CDR3. Germline V gene lookup returns CDR1 LGHDT and CDR2 YNNKEL (reference sequence). The CDR3 here is CASSQVGPPFHEQYF. DNA of the CDR3: TGTGCCAGCAGCCAAGTGGGCCCTCCGTTCCACGAGCAGTACTTC.

J is TRBJ2-1 and V is TRBV20-1; a weak D match, TRBD1 (5 bases). V lost 3 bases and J 2 bases, leaving 17 bases between the germline ends. The CDR3 totals 16 residues. Germline loops: CDR1 DFQATT, CDR2 SNEGSKA (reference sequence). The CDR3 nucleotides read TGCAGTGCTAGTCAGGGAATCGGATTGACCTACAATGAGCAGTTCTTC. This sequence encodes CSASQGIGLTYNEQFF.

This rearrangement joins TRBV27 to TRBJ2-7; D is perhaps TRBD1 (7 bases). CDR1 and CDR2 (germline): MNHEY, SMNVEV (reference sequence). This CDR3 is built from 13 residues. V lost 8 bases, J lost 1 base, and 12 bases lay in between. The CDR3 sequence is CASSRGVSYEQYF. The CDR3 region has the DNA TGTGCCAGCTCCAGGGGGGTGTCCTACGAGCAGTACTTC.

This clone is labeled as medium-sized (0.01 to 0.1%). This sequence joins TRBV5-4 and TRBJ2-7, with TRBD1 identical over 8 bases. Germline V gives CDR1 SGHNT, CDR2 YYREEE (reference sequence). The junction had 8 bases not matched to a gene; V was cut back by 0 bases and J by 3 bases. This CDR3 comprises 16 residues. The CDR3: CASSLDHRGDLYEQYF. For the CDR3, the DNA is TGTGCCAGCAGCTTGGATCACAGGGGGGACCTCTACGAGCAGTACTTC.

This chain connects TRBV6-5 to TRBJ2-7, with 7 positions matching TRBD1. After removal of 6 bases from V and 2 bases from J, the junction contained 10 bases not matched to a gene. The CDR3 runs to 15 residues. Germline V lookup: CDR1 MNHEY, CDR2 SVGAGI. Here the CDR3 reads CASSQQGLQTYEQYF. CDR3 DNA: TGTGCCAGCAGCCAACAGGGGCTTCAAACCTACGAGCAGTACTTC.

The genes are TRBV7-9 and TRBJ1-3, with D tentatively TRBD1 (5 bases). Looked up from germline, CDR1 is SEHNR and CDR2 is FQNEAQ (reference sequence). This CDR3 region has 14 residues. V was pared by 6 bases and J by 0 bases, with 9 bases between. The CDR3 bases are TGTGCCAGCAGGGGGCCACGCTCTGGAAACACCATATATTTT. Translating gives CASRGPRSGNTIYF.

This clone was seen once. The chain links TRBV7-6 to TRBJ2-6, with 9 bases identical to TRBD2. V lost 0 bases and J lost 1; bases outside the gene matches: 1. CDR1 is SGHVS and CDR2 is FNYEAQ in the germline V gene. The length of the CDR3 is 17 residues. CDR3 DNA: TGTGCCAGCAGCTTAGCTAGCGGGAGATCTGGGGCCAACGTCCTGACTTTC. It yields the protein CASSLASGRSGANVLTF.

This rearrangement joins TRBV14 to TRBJ1-1; D gene unclear. The germline V gene encodes CDR1 SGHDN and CDR2 FVKESK. With 10 bases removed from V and 5 bases from J, the gap between germline ends came to 11 bases. The CDR3 totals 11 residues. The CDR3 DNA is TGTGCCATCCTCCGGGGTACTGAAGCTTTCTTT. This encodes CAILRGTEAFF.

With respect to this clone: The same CDR3 arises from other DNA sequences in this sample as well. The rearrangement joins TRBV27 to TRBJ2-1, with TRBD1 identical over 11 bases. This CDR3 has 14 residues. Germline V gene sequence: CDR1 MNHEY, CDR2 SMNVEV (reference sequence). The ends lost 3 bases at V and 7 bases at J; junction bases unmatched: 2. Here the CDR3 reads CASSFGTGGNEQFF. Here the CDR3 DNA reads TGTGCCAGCAGTTTCGGGACAGGGGGGAATGAGCAGTTCTTC.

The chain is built from TRBV12-3 or TRBV12-4 and TRBJ2-3; D ambiguous. V shed 6 bases and J shed 3 bases, with 4 bases lying between them. The CDR3 spans 11 residues. CDR3 in amino acids: CASSSTDTQYF. In nucleotides, the CDR3 is TGTGCCAGCAGCTCGACAGATACGCAGTATTTT.

This chain uses TRBV6-6 with TRBJ2-7; no clear D. The CDR3 sequence is 14 residues long. Germline CDR1 is MNHNY and CDR2 is SVGAGI (reference sequence). V lost 0 bases, J lost 6 bases, and 12 bases lay in between. CDR3 region: CASSYSNTQAEQYF. CDR3 bases: TGTGCCAGCAGTTACTCCAATACTCAGGCCGAGCAGTACTTC.

The chain couples TRBV20-1 to TRBJ1-1; unclear D gene. V dropped 3 bases and J dropped 11 bases, with 10 bases sitting between them. The germline CDR1 and CDR2 sequences are DFQATT and SNEGSKA (reference sequence). The CDR3 consists of 10 residues. CDR3 protein: CSASISRAFF. CDR3 bases: TGCAGTGCTAGTATAAGCAGGGCTTTCTTT.

V and J are TRBV7-8 and TRBJ2-6; 7 nucleotides match TRBD1. Looked up from germline, CDR1 is SGHVS and CDR2 is FQNEAQ. The CDR3 extends over 15 amino acids. V lost 4 bases to trimming and J lost 4 bases; unmatched junction nucleotides: 4. The CDR3 nucleotides read TGTGCCAGCAGCTCGACAGGGTTCGGGGCCAACGTCCTGACTTTC. Residues: CASSSTGFGANVLTF.

This clone was picked up a small number of times. This rearrangement joins TRBV6-5 to TRBJ1-6, with 9 bases that match TRBD1. The CDR3 runs 12 residues. V shed 8 bases, J shed 11 bases, and the junction held 4 bases outside the gene matches. Germline loops: CDR1 MNHEY, CDR2 SVGAGI. This CDR3 is CASGTGFPPLHF. CDR3 sequence (DNA): TGTGCCAGCGGGACAGGGTTTCCACCCCTCCACTTT.

The gene calls are TRBV24-1 and TRBJ2-7, with 8 bases aligning to TRBD1. CDR3 length: 15 residues. Germline loops: CDR1 KGHDR, CDR2 SFDVKD. Unmatched junction bases numbered 5, after V lost 2 bases and J lost 3 bases. CDR3 sequence (DNA): TGTGCCACCAGTGATTCAAGGACAGGGTTCTACGAGCAGTACTTC. Translated, it gives CATSDSRTGFYEQYF.

A single count supports this clone. The genes are TRBV9 and TRBJ2-7; TRBD1 matches 8 bases. The CDR3 runs 14 residues. Germline CDR1 SGDLS, CDR2 YYNGEE. The trim removed 4 bases at V and 4 bases at J, leaving 7 bases unmatched. This CDR3 reads CASSSKDRDYEQYF. In nucleotides, the CDR3 is TGTGCCAGCAGCTCAAAGGACAGGGATTACGAGCAGTACTTC.